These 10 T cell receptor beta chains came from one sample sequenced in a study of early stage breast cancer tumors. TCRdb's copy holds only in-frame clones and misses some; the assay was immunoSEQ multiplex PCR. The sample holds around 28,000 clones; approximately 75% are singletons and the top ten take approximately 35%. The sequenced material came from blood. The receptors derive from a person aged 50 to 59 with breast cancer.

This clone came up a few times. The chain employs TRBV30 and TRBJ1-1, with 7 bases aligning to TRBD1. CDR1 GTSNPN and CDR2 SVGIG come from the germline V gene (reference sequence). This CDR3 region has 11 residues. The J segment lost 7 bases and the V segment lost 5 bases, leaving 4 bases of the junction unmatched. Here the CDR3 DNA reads TGTGCCTGGGGACAGGCGAATGAAGCTTTCTTT. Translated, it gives CAWGQANEAFF.

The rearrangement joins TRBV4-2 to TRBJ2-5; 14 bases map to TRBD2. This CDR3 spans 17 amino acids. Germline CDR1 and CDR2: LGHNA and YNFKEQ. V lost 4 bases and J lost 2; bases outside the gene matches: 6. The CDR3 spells CASSLRTSGRLQETQYF. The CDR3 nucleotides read TGTGCCAGCAGCCTACGGACTAGCGGGAGGCTACAAGAGACCCAGTACTTC.

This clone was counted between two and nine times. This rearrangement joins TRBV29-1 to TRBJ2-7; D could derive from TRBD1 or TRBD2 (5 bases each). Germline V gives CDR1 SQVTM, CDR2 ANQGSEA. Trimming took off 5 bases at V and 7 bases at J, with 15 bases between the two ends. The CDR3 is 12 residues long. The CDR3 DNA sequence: TGCAGCGTTTCCGGGACCAGTCGTGAGCAGTACTTC. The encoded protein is CSVSGTSREQYF.

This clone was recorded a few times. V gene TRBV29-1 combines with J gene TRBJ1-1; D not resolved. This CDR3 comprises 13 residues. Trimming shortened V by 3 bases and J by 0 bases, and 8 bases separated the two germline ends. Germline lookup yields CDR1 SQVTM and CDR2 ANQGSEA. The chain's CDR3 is CSVEVELNTEAFF. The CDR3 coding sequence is TGCAGCGTTGAGGTGGAACTGAACACTGAAGCTTTCTTT.

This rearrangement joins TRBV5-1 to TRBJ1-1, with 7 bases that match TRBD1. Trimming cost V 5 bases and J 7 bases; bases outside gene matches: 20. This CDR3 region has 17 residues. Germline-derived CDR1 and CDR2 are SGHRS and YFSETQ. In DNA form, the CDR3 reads TGCGCCAGCAGAGAAGGAGGGACAGTCTCCAGGGGCGTTGAAGCTTTCTTT. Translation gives CASREGGTVSRGVEAFF.

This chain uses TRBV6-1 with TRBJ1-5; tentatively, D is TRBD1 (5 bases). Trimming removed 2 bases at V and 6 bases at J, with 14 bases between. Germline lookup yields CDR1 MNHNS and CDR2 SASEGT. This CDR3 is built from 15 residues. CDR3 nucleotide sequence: TGTGCCAGCAGTGAACGCGGGGGAGGGAGTCAGCCCCAGCATTTT. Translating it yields CASSERGGGSQPQHF.

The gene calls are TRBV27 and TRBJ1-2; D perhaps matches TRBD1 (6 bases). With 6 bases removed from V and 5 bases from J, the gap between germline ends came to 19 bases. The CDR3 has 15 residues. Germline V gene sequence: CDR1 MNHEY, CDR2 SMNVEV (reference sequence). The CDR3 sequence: CASSRSGGGGYGYTF. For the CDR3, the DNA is TGTGCCAGCAGCCGAAGTGGGGGAGGGGGATATGGCTACACCTTC.

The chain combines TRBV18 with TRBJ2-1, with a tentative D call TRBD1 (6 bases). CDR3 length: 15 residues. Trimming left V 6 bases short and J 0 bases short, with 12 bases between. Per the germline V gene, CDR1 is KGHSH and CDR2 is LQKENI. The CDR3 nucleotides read TGTGCCAGCTCCCGACAGGCCTACTCCTACAATGAGCAGTTCTTC. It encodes CASSRQAYSYNEQFF.

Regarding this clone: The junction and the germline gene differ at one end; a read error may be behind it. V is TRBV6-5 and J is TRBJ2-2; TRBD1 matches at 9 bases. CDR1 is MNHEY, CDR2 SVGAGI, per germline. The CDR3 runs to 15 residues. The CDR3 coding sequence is TGTGCCAGAGGAACAGGGGGCATCGAACACCGGGGAGCTGTTTTT. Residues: CARGTGGIEHRGAVF.

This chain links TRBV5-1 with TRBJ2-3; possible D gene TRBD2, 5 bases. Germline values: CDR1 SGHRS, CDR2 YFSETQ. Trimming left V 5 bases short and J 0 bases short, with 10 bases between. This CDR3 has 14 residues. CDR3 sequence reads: CASREVGSTDTQYF. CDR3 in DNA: TGCGCCAGCAGGGAGGTTGGGAGCACAGATACGCAGTATTTT. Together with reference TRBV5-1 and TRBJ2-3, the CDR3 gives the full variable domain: KAGVTQTPRYLIKTRGQQVTLSCSPISGHRSVSWYQQTPGQGLQFLFEYFSETQRNKGNFPGRFSGRQFSNSRSEMNVSTLELGDSALYLCASREVGSTDTQYFGPGTRLTVL.